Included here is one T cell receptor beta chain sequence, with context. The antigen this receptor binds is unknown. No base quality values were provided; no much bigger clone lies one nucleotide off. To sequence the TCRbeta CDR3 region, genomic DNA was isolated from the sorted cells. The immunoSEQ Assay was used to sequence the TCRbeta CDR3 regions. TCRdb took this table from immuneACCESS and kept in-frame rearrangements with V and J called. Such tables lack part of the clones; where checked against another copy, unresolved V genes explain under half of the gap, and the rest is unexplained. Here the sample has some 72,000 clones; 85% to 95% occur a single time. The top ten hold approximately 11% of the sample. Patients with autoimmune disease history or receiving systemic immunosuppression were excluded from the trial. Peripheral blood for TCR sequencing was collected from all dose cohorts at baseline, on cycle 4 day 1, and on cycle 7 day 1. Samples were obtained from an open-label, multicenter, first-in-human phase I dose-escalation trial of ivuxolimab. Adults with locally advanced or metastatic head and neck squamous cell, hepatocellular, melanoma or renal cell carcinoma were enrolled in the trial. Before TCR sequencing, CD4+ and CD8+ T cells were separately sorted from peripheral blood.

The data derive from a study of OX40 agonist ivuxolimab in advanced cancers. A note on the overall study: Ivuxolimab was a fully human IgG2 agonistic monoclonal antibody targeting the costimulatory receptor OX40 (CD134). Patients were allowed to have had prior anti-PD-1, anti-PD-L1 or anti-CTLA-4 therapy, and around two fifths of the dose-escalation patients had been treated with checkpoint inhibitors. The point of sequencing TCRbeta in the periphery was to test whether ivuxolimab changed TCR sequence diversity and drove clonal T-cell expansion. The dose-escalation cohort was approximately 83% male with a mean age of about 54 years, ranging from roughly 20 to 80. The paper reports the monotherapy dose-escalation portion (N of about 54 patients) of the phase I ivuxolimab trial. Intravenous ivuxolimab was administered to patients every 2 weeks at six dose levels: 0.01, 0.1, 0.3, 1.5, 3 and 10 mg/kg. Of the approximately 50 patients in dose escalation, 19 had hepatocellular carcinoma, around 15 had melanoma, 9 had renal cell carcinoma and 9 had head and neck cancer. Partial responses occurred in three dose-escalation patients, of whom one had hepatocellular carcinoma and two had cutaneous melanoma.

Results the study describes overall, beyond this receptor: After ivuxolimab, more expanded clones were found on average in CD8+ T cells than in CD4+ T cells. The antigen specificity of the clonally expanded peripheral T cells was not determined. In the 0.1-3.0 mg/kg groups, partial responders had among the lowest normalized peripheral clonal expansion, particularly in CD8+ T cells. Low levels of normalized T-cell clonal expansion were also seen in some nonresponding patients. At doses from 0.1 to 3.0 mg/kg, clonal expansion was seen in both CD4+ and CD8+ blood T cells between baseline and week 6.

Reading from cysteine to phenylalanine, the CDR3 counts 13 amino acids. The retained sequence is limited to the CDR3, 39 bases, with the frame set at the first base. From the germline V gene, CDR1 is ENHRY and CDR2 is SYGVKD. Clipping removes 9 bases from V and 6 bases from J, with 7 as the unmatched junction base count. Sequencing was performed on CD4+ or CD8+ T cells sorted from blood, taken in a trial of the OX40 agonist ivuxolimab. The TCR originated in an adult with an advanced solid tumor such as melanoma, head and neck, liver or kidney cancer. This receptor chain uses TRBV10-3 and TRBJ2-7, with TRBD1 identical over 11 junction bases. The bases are TGTGCCATAGATGGACAGGGGGCAGGCGAGCAGTACTTC. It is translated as CAIDGQGAGEQYF.